The 26 T cell receptor beta chains below were found in one sample sequenced in a study of CD8 T cells in ankylosing spondylitis. TCRdb processed the 5' RACE reads anew with MiXCR; each CDR3 protein has one entry. Among about 220,000 distinct CDR3 sequences listed, around 24% were seen once. Material for sequencing was blood, either unsorted or a sorted T cell fraction (not recorded which). Receptor source: a male donor with ankylosing spondylitis or in good health (not recorded which).

This clonotype came up a few times. The CDR3 DNA is TGCAGTGCTAGAGTAACTAGCGGGGCACAAGAGACCCAGTACTTC. It yields the protein CSARVTSGAQETQYF. The rearrangement uses TRBV20-1 and TRBJ2-5; TRBD2 agrees at 10 bases. Trimming cost V 1 base and J 2 bases; bases outside gene matches: 4. This CDR3 comprises 15 residues. The germline V gene encodes CDR1 DFQATT and CDR2 SNEGSKA (reference sequence).

This clonotype was detected ten times or more. The rearrangement uses TRBV27 and TRBJ2-5; D gene ambiguous. From germline, CDR1 is MNHEY and CDR2 SMNVEV (reference sequence). V was cut by 2 bases and J by 1 base, with 5 bases left in between. The CDR3 totals 13 residues. The CDR3 DNA sequence: TGTGCCAGCAGTTTAACGACCCAAGAGACCCAGTACTTC. Its translation is CASSLTTQETQYF.

There are many counts of this clonotype. The J gene is TRBJ2-7, the V gene TRBV18; D not resolved. This CDR3 comprises 13 residues. The ends were cut back, 2 bases at V and 7 bases at J, with 12 bases in the middle. Germline assignment: CDR1 KGHSH and CDR2 LQKENI. CDR3 in amino acids: CASSPELAQEQYF. The CDR3 region has the DNA TGTGCCAGCTCACCAGAACTTGCCCAGGAGCAGTACTTC.

The table lists this clonotype with many counts. This chain links TRBV20-1 with TRBJ1-6; 11 bases are a match to TRBD1. The CDR3 length is 15 residues. Per germline, CDR1 DFQATT and CDR2 SNEGSKA (reference sequence). Losses at the gene ends were 5 bases for V and 0 bases for J; bases not matched to a gene: 0. The CDR3 DNA sequence: TGCAGTGCTGGGACAGGGGGCTCCTATAATTCACCCCTCCACTTT. This translates into CSAGTGGSYNSPLHF.

Ten or more counts support this clonotype. V is TRBV11-2 and J is TRBJ2-7; a weak D match, TRBD2 (5 bases). Trimming shortened V by 1 base and J by 3 bases, and 10 bases separated the two germline ends. CDR1 is SGHAT and CDR2 is FQNNGV in the germline V gene. The CDR3 contains 14 residues. DNA for the CDR3: TGTGCCAGCAGCTTAGTGTGGGAGAACTACGAGCAGTACTTC. It yields the protein CASSLVWENYEQYF. Using reference TRBV11-2 and TRBJ2-7 for the parts outside the CDR3, the full variable domain is EAGVAQSPRYKIIEKRQSVAFWCNPISGHATLYWYQQILGQGPKLLIQFQNNGVVDDSQLPKDRFSAERLKGVDSTLKIQPAKLEDSAVYLCASSLVWENYEQYFGPGTRLTVT.

This clonotype was seen at least ten times. The J gene is TRBJ1-3, the V gene TRBV3-1, with D tentatively TRBD1 (5 bases). The germline V gene encodes CDR1 LGHDT and CDR2 YNNKEL (reference sequence). V dropped 8 bases and J dropped 0 bases, with 8 bases sitting between them. The CDR3 totals 13 residues. The chain's CDR3 is CASLGPSGNTIYF. CDR3 DNA: TGTGCCAGCCTGGGGCCCTCTGGAAACACCATATATTTT.

Many counts were recorded for this clonotype. The chain employs TRBV5-1 and TRBJ2-2; D not resolved. The CDR3 is made up of 13 amino acids. V was shortened by 2 bases and J by 6 bases, with 8 bases between the two germline ends. The germline V gene encodes CDR1 SGHRS and CDR2 YFSETQ. CDR3 DNA: TGCGCCAGCAGCTTACAAGGAGCCGGGGAGCTGTTTTTT. This translates into CASSLQGAGELFF.

This clonotype was picked up one time. The rearrangement uses TRBV7-8 and TRBJ2-7; the match to TRBD2 covers 7 bases. With 5 bases clipped from V and 3 bases from J, the junction kept 7 bases outside the gene matches. The CDR3 consists of 14 residues. The germline V gene has CDR1 SGHVS and CDR2 FQNEAQ. The CDR3 DNA sequence: TGTGCCAGCAGCAATGGGGGAGGGTACTACGAGCAGTACTTC. It yields the protein CASSNGGGYYEQYF.

The chain combines TRBV7-2 with TRBJ1-2; tentatively, D is TRBD1 (5 bases). The CDR3 has 13 residues. CDR1 and CDR2 (germline): SGHTA, FQGNSA. V was clipped by 8 bases and J by 5 bases, with 15 bases between them. The CDR3 bases are TGTGCCAGCTTCTTAGCCAGGGAGTATGGCTACACCTTC. Its translation is CASFLAREYGYTF.

Only a few counts were recorded for this clonotype. The chain recombines TRBV5-5 with TRBJ2-5; D possibly corresponds to TRBD1 (6 bases). Germline values: CDR1 SGHKS, CDR2 YYEKEE (reference sequence). Deletions cut 1 base from V and 3 bases from J, with 10 bases between. The CDR3 loop spans 14 amino acids. In DNA form, the CDR3 reads TGTGCCAGCAGCTTGTGGGCAGGGGAAGAGACCCAGTACTTC. It codes for CASSLWAGEETQYF. Based on the CDR3 plus reference TRBV5-5 and TRBJ2-5, the full variable domain is DAGVTQSPTHLIKTRGQQVTLRCSPISGHKSVSWYQQVLGQGPQFIFQYYEKEERGRGNFPDRFSARQFPNYSSELNVNALLLGDSALYLCASSLWAGEETQYFGPGTRLLVL.

The chain recombines TRBV15 with TRBJ2-6, with D tentatively TRBD2 (5 bases). V gave up 0 bases and J gave up 4 bases, with 10 bases separating them. The V gene's germline CDR1 is LNHNV and CDR2 YYDKDF (reference sequence). The CDR3 contains 16 residues. DNA of the CDR3: TGTGCCACCAGCAGAGATCCGGGAAGCGGGGCCAACGTCCTGACTTTC. Its translation is CATSRDPGSGANVLTF.

This clonotype was counted at least ten times. The chain employs TRBV29-1 and TRBJ2-3; 12 nucleotides line up with TRBD2. CDR3 length equals 12 residues. The V and J ends lost 4 bases and 14 bases, in that order; junction bases with no gene match: 7. From germline, CDR1 is SQVTM and CDR2 ANQGSEA. As DNA, the CDR3 is TGCAGCGTTGTGCTAGCGGGAGGGCCGGGGTATTTT. Its protein is CSVVLAGGPGYF.

V gene TRBV20-1 combines with J gene TRBJ1-2, with 9 bases lining up with TRBD1. The ends lost 8 bases at V and 5 bases at J; junction bases unmatched: 6. The CDR3 contains 12 residues. CDR1 is DFQATT, CDR2 SNEGSKA, per germline (reference sequence). CDR3 residues: CSSRDRVYGYTF. CDR3 nucleotides: TGCAGTTCCCGGGACAGGGTTTATGGCTACACCTTC.

This chain links TRBV18 with TRBJ1-3; D is possibly TRBD1 (5 bases). This CDR3 spans 18 amino acids. V shed 3 bases and J shed 0 bases, with 18 bases lying between them. Germline loops: CDR1 KGHSH, CDR2 LQKENI. The CDR3 DNA is TGTGCCAGCTCACCGTATATCGGCGGGGGTACCTCTGGAAACACCATATATTTT. It is translated as CASSPYIGGGTSGNTIYF.

The chain uses TRBV5-1 and TRBJ2-7; either TRBD1 or TRBD2 may supply D (5 bases each). The CDR3 contains 15 residues. Germline lookup yields CDR1 SGHRS and CDR2 YFSETQ. Trimming removed 4 bases from V and 7 bases from J, with 21 bases in between. The CDR3 DNA follows: TGCGCCAGCAGCGTCCATCGGGACGGAGGCCGGGAGCAGTACTTC. Translation: CASSVHRDGGREQYF. Full variable domain (remainder filled in from reference TRBV5-1 and TRBJ2-7): KAGVTQTPRYLIKTRGQQVTLSCSPISGHRSVSWYQQTPGQGLQFLFEYFSETQRNKGNFPGRFSGRQFSNSRSEMNVSTLELGDSALYLCASSVHRDGGREQYFGPGTRLTVT.

In its sample, this clonotype was seen a few times. The V and J genes are TRBV6-1 and TRBJ2-5; no clear D. V lost 4 bases and J 4 bases, leaving 7 bases between the germline ends. The CDR3 spans 12 residues. Per the germline V gene, CDR1 is MNHNS and CDR2 is SASEGT. The CDR3, as DNA: TGTGCCAGCAGTGTTCACCGAGAGACCCAGTACTTC. It encodes CASSVHRETQYF.

In its sample, this clonotype was seen many times. The chain combines TRBV5-1 with TRBJ2-3; TRBD2 aligns across 13 bases. The CDR3 sequence is 16 residues long. V dropped 4 bases and J dropped 5; count of bases not matched to a gene: 7. Germline CDR1 SGHRS, CDR2 YFSETQ. The CDR3 bases are TGCGCCAGCAGCGGACTAGCGGGAGAGCGGGTAGATACGCAGTATTTT. Its protein product is CASSGLAGERVDTQYF.

This clonotype was found many times. V gene TRBV20-1 combines with J gene TRBJ2-1; 13 bases agree with TRBD2. CDR1 and CDR2 (germline): DFQATT, SNEGSKA (reference sequence). With V trimmed by 0 bases and J by 7 bases, 6 bases remained unmatched. CDR3 length: 16 amino acids. CDR3 DNA: TGCAGTGCTAGAGATTCGACTAGCGGGAGGTTGAATGAGCAGTTCTTC. This sequence encodes CSARDSTSGRLNEQFF.

This clonotype showed up many times. This chain joins TRBV6-2 or TRBV6-3 and TRBJ2-5; a weak D match, TRBD1 (6 bases). V gave up 5 bases and J gave up 7 bases, with 20 bases separating them. Germline CDR1 is MNHEY and CDR2 is SVGEGT. The CDR3 has 15 amino acids. The CDR3 bases are TGTGCCAGCAGTGGGGGCTTGTACGAGGCTAGGACCCAGTACTTC. It is translated as CASSGGLYEARTQYF.

This clonotype was detected many times. This chain links TRBV29-1 with TRBJ2-5; TRBD2 matches at 7 bases. The V gene end was trimmed by 5 bases and the J gene end by 10 bases; junction bases not matched to a gene: 10. The CDR3 totals 12 residues. Germline lookup yields CDR1 SQVTM and CDR2 ANQGSEA. CDR3 DNA sequence: TGCAGCGTTAACTCCGGGACTATGGTCCAGTACTTC. This gives the protein CSVNSGTMVQYF.

Remarks on this clonotype: One junction end disagrees with the germline gene, perhaps due to a read error. V and J are TRBV5-1 and TRBJ2-2, with D perhaps given as TRBD1 or TRBD2 (5 bases each). CDR3 size: 15 residues. CDR1 and CDR2 (germline): SGHRS, YFSETQ. The CDR3 DNA follows: TGCGCCAGCAGAAGTAAGGCAGGGCGAACCGGGAAGCTGTTTTTT. Protein product: CASRSKAGRTGKLFF. Using reference TRBV5-1 and TRBJ2-2 for the parts outside the CDR3, the full variable domain is KAGVTQTPRYLIKTRGQQVTLSCSPISGHRSVSWYQQTPGQGLQFLFEYFSETQRNKGNFPGRFSGRQFSNSRSEMNVSTLELGDSALYLCASRSKAGRTGKLFFGEGSRLTVL.

There are a few counts of this clonotype. The chain carries TRBV7-2 and TRBJ2-7, with a tentative D call TRBD2 (6 bases). The CDR3 has 17 amino acids. V was pared by 2 bases and J by 0 bases, with 17 bases between. The germline gives CDR1 SGHTA, CDR2 FQGNSA. CDR3 in DNA: TGTGCCAGCAGCTTACCGTCCGGGACTGCGATCTCCTACGAGCAGTACTTC. This sequence encodes CASSLPSGTAISYEQYF.

The chain carries TRBV12-3 or TRBV12-4 and TRBJ2-7; D is perhaps TRBD1 or TRBD2 (5 bases each). CDR3 size: 11 residues. The V end lost 7 bases, the J end lost 7 bases, and 11 bases lay between the germline ends. CDR3 protein: CASTLGREQYF. CDR3 nucleotides: TGTGCCAGCACTTTGGGACGGGAGCAGTACTTC.

This clonotype was picked up many times. The V gene is TRBV29-1, the J gene TRBJ2-5; 13 bases are a match to TRBD2. With 7 bases clipped from V and 5 bases from J, the junction kept 7 bases outside the gene matches. Germline V CDR1 and CDR2: SQVTM, ANQGSEA. The CDR3 spans 14 residues. CDR3 bases: TGCAGCGCAACTAGCGGGAGGGCGGGGGAGACCCAGTACTTC. Residues: CSATSGRAGETQYF.

This clonotype was recorded many times. Germline is not matched at one junction end, which may reflect a read error. The rearrangement links TRBV12-3 or TRBV12-4 to TRBJ2-6; the D is unclear. This CDR3 has 14 amino acids. The CDR3 reads CASSLGSGANVLTF. The CDR3 region has the DNA TGTGCCAGCAGCTTAGGGTCTGGGGCCAACGTCCTGACTTTC.

This clonotype was observed a handful of times. This chain joins TRBV10-2 and TRBJ2-4; the D gene is possibly TRBD1 (6 bases). Germline V gene data show CDR1 as WSHSY and CDR2 as SAAADI. The CDR3 contains 13 residues. Trimming shortened V by 10 bases and J by 0 bases, and 10 bases separated the two germline ends. The CDR3 coding sequence is TGCGCCACTTCGACAGGAGCCAAAAACATTCAGTACTTC. Translation gives CATSTGAKNIQYF.